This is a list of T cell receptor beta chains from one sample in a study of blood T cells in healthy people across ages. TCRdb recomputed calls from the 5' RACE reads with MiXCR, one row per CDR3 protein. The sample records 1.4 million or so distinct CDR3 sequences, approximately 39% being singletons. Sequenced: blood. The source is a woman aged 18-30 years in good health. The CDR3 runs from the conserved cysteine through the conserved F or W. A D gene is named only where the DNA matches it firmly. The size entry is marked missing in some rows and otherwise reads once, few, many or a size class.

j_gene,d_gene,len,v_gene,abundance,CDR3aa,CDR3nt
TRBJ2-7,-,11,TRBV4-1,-,CASSQGPKQYF,TGCGCCAGCAGCCAGGGACCGAAGCAGTACTTC
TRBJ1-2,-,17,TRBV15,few,CATRYGAAGKNNYGYTF,TGTGCCACCAGATATGGGGCAGCCGGAAAGAATAACTATGGCTACACCTTC
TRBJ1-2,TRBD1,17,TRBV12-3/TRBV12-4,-,CASSPTSGQGANYGYTF,TGTGCCAGCAGTCCGACATCCGGACAGGGGGCGAACTATGGCTACACCTTC
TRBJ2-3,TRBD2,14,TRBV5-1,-,CASSLQRELDTQYF,TGCGCCAGCAGCTTGCAGCGGGAGCTGGATACGCAGTATTTT
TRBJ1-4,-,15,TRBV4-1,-,CASSQVRGNNEKLFF,TGCGCCAGCAGCCAAGTCCGGGGCAATAATGAAAAACTGTTTTTT
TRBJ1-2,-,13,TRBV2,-,CASRIQGDYGYTF,TGTGCCAGCAGGATACAGGGTGACTATGGCTACACCTTC
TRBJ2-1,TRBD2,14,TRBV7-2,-,CAISGTLLYNEQFF,TGTGCGATCAGCGGGACCCTCCTATACAATGAGCAGTTCTTC
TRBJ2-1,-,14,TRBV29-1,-,CSVLRQARGKTQFF,TGCAGCGTACTTAGACAAGCCCGGGGAAAGACCCAGTTCTTC
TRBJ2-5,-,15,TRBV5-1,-,CASSPRHPYQETQYF,TGCGCCAGCAGCCCCCGACACCCGTACCAAGAGACCCAGTACTTC
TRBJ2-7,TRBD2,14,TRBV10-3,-,CAISDPRLAPEQYF,TGTGCCATCAGTGACCCGAGACTAGCCCCCGAGCAGTACTTC
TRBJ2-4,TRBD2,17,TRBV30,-,CAWGRTGLAGDKNIQYF,TGTGCCTGGGGCCGTACTGGACTAGCGGGAGACAAAAACATTCAGTACTTC
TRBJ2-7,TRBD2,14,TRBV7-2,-,CAGSSSPGGYEQYF,TGTGCCGGCAGCTCCTCCCCGGGGGGCTACGAGCAGTACTTC
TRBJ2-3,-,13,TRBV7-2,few,CASSLEAADTQYF,TGTGCCAGCAGCTTAGAGGCAGCAGATACGCAGTATTTT
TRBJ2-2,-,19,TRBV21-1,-,CASSKALMARPRSTGELFF,TGTGCCAGCAGCAAAGCGCTTATGGCCCGGCCGCGATCCACCGGGGAGCTGTTTTTT
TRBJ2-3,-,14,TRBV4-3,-,CASSPFGREYTQYF,TGCGCCAGCAGCCCATTTGGCCGGGAGTATACGCAGTATTTT
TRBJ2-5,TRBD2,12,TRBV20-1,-,CNPGGPEETQYF,TGCAACCCGGGAGGGCCCGAAGAGACCCAGTACTTC
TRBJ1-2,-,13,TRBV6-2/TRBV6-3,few,CASSSRDRYGYTF,TGTGCCAGCAGTTCCCGGGACCGCTATGGCTACACCTTC
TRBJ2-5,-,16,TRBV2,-,CASSEVLGGSYNEQYF,TGTGCCAGCAGTGAAGTTCTGGGGGGCTCTTACAATGAGCAGTACTTC
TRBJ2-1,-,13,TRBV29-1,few,CSVDRLGNPEQFF,TGCAGCGTTGATAGGCTAGGGAATCCTGAGCAGTTCTTC
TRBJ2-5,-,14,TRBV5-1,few,CASSLEAGQETQYF,TGCGCCAGCAGCTTAGAGGCTGGACAAGAGACCCAGTACTTC
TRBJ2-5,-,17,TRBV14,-,CASSQAGYRVGQETQYF,TGTGCCAGCAGCCAAGCCGGTTACAGGGTCGGCCAAGAGACCCAGTACTTC
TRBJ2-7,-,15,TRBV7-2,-,CASSFARGTPYEQYF,TGTGCCAGCAGCTTTGCAAGGGGTACCCCCTACGAGCAGTACTTC
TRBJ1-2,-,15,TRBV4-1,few,CASSQVQEINYGYTF,TGCGCCAGCAGCCAAGTTCAAGAAATCAACTATGGCTACACCTTC
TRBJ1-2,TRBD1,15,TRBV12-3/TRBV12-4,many,CASSSPGTGDYGYTF,TGTGCCAGCAGTAGCCCCGGGACAGGGGACTATGGCTACACCTTC
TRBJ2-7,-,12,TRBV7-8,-,CASSLGRAEQYF,TGTGCCAGCAGCTTAGGGAGGGCCGAGCAGTACTTC
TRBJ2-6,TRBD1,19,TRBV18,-,CASSPPFGTVTSGANVLTF,TGTGCCAGCTCACCACCATTTGGGACAGTCACCTCTGGGGCCAACGTCCTGACTTTC
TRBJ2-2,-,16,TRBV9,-,CAGSEGAGANTGELFF,TGTGCCGGCAGCGAGGGGGCGGGAGCTAACACCGGGGAGCTGTTTTTT
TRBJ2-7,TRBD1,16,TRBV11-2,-,CASRKPGQGASYEQYF,TGTGCCAGCAGAAAGCCGGGACAGGGAGCGTCCTACGAGCAGTACTTC
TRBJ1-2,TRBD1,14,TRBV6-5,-,CASSEDRANYGYTF,TGTGCCAGCAGTGAGGACAGGGCTAACTATGGCTACACCTTC
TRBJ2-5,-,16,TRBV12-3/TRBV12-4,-,CASSSPVVAVQETQYF,TGTGCCAGCAGTTCCCCGGTGGTAGCCGTACAAGAGACCCAGTACTTC
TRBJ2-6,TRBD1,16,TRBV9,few,CASSLGQGHGANVLTF,TGTGCCAGCAGCTTGGGACAGGGCCATGGGGCCAACGTCCTGACTTTC
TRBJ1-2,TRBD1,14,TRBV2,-,CASSQQGSVYGYTF,TGTGCCAGCAGCCAACAGGGGAGCGTCTATGGCTACACCTTC
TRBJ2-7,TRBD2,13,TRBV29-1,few,CSVRTLAAESQYF,TGCAGCGTGCGAACTCTAGCGGCCGAGTCCCAGTACTTC
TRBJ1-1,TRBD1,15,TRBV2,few,CASSHPGQEHTEAFF,TGTGCCAGCAGTCACCCGGGACAGGAACACACTGAAGCTTTCTTT
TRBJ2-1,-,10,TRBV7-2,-,CAAGGVGQFF,TGTGCCGCAGGGGGGGTAGGGCAGTTCTTC
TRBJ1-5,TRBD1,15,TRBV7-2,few,CASSFDRANNQPQHF,TGTGCCAGCAGCTTTGACAGGGCGAACAATCAGCCCCAGCATTTT
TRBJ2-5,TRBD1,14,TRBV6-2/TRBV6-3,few,CASSSPGQSETQYF,TGTGCCAGCAGTTCCCCGGGACAGTCAGAGACCCAGTACTTC
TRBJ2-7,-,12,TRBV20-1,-,CSAIGHSYEQYF,TGCAGTGCTATCGGACATTCCTACGAGCAGTACTTC
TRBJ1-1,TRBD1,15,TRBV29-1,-,CSVSPTRQGGTEAFF,TGCAGCGTTTCCCCCACCCGACAGGGTGGAACTGAAGCTTTCTTT
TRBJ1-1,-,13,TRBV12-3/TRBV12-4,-,CASQIYQTTEAFF,TGTGCCAGCCAAATTTACCAAACGACTGAAGCTTTCTTT
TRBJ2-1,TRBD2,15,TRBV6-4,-,CASSGTSGGADEQFF,TGTGCCAGCAGCGGGACTAGCGGGGGGGCGGATGAGCAGTTCTTC
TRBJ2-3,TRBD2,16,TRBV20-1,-,CSARDRVGAGSDTQYF,TGCAGTGCTAGAGATCGTGTGGGAGCGGGGTCAGATACGCAGTATTTT
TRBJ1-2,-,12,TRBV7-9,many,CASSSHHYGYTF,TGTGCCAGCAGCTCTCATCACTATGGCTACACCTTC
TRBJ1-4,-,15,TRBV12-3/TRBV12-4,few,CASTAQGLANEKLFF,TGTGCCAGCACGGCCCAGGGGTTGGCTAATGAAAAACTGTTTTTT
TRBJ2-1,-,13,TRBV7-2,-,CASSRSGGPEQFF,TGTGCCAGCAGCCGAAGTGGGGGGCCTGAGCAGTTCTTC
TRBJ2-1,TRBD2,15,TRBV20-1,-,CSARDRVAGAHEQFF,TGCAGTGCTAGAGATCGGGTAGCGGGAGCCCATGAGCAGTTCTTC
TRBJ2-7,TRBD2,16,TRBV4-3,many,CASSQDASGVAYEQYF,TGCGCCAGCAGCCAAGATGCGAGCGGGGTAGCCTACGAGCAGTACTTC
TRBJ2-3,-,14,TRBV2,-,CASSSGRRTDTQYF,TGTGCCAGCAGCTCGGGACGTCGCACAGATACGCAGTATTTT
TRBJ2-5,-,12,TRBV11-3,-,CASSPGAETQYF,TGTGCCAGCAGCCCGGGGGCAGAGACCCAGTACTTC
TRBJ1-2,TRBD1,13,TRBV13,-,CASSNRGNYGYTF,TGTGCCAGCAGCAACAGGGGAAACTATGGCTACACCTTC
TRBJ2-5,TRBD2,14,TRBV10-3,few,CATGLAGGSTEQYF,TGTGCCACCGGACTAGCGGGGGGGTCTACGGAGCAGTACTTC
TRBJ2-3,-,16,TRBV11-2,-,CASSLAPTSGTDTQYF,TGTGCCAGCAGCTTAGCACCGACGTCGGGCACAGATACGCAGTATTTT
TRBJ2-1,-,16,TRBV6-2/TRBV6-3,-,CASSYFRGEPYNEQFF,TGTGCCAGCAGTTACTTCCGGGGAGAACCCTACAATGAGCAGTTCTTC